This T cell receptor (beta chain) was recovered during a study of blood T cell repertoires in COVID-19. Looking at the study overall: The United States, Italy and Spain provided the acute and convalescent COVID-19 samples.

Clones were read by immunoSEQ multiplex PCR, and TCRdb kept only the in-frame ones, dropping some. The sample consists of about 230,000 clones, around 83% of them appearing once. V dropped 6 bases and J dropped 4 bases, with 12 bases sitting between them. The CDR3 extends over 13 amino acids. Sequencing used peripheral blood. The clonotype originates from a woman aged 45-65 years with acute or convalescent COVID-19. The gene calls are TRBV12-3 or TRBV12-4 and TRBJ1-1; D remains ambiguous. DNA for the CDR3: TGTGCCAGCAGCCCCCAGGTGGGCACTGAAGCTTTCTTT. Amino acids: CASSPQVGTEAFF.